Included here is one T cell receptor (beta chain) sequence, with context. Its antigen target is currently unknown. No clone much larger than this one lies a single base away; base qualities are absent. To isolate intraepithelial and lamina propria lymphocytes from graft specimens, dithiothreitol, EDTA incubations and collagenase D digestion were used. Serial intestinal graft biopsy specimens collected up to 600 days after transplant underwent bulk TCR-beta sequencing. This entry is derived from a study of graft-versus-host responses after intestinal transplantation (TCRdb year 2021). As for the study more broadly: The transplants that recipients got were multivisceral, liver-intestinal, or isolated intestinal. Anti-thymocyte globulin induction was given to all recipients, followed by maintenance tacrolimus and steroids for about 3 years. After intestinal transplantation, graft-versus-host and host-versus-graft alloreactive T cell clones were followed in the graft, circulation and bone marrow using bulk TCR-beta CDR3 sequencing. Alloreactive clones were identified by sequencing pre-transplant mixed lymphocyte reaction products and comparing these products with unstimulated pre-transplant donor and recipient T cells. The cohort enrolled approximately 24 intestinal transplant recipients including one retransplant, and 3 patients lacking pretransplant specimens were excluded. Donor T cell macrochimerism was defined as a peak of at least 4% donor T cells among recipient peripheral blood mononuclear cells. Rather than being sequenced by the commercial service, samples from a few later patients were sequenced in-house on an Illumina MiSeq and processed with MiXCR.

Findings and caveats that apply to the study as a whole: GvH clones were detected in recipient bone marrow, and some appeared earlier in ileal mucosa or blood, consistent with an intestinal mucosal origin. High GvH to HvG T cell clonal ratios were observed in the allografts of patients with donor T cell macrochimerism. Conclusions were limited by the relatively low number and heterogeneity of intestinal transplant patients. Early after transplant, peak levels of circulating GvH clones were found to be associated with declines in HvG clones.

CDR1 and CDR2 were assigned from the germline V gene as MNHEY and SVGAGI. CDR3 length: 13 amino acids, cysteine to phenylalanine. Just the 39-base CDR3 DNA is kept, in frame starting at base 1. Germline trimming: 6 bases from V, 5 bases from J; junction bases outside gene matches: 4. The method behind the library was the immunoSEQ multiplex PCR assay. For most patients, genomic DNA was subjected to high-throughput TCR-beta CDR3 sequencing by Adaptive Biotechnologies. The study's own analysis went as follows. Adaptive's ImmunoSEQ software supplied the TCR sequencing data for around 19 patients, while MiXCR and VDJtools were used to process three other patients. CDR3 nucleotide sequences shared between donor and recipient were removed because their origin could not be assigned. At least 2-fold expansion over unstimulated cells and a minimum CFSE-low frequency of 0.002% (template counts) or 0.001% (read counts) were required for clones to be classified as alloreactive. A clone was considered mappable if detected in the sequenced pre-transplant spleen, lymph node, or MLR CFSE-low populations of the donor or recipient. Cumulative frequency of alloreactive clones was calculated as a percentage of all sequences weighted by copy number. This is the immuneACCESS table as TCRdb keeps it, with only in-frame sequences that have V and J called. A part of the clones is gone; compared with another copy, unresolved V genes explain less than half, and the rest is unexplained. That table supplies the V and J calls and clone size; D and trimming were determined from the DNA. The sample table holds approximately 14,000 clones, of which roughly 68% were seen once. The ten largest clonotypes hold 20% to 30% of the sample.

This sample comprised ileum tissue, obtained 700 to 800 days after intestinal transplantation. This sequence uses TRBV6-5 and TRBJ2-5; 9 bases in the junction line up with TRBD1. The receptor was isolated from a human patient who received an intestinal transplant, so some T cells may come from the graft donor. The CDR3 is CASRDRGGETQYF. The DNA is TGTGCCAGCAGGGACAGGGGTGGGGAGACCCAGTACTTC.